Given below is one T cell receptor beta chain in context. Antigen unknown. These data come from a study of T cell responses to AZD1222 COVID-19 vaccine. Findings and limits, study-wide: Donors were largely white British and mainly female; clonal diversity was possibly underestimated.

V was pared by 6 bases and J by 5 bases, with 5 bases of the junction left unmatched. CDR3 size: 14 residues. Germline lookup yields CDR1 MDHEN and CDR2 SYDVKM. Produced via immunoSEQ multiplex PCR; TCRdb's table is partial and in-frame only. The sample has about 130,000 clones, 92% seen once. The chain carries TRBV28 and TRBJ1-4; 8 nucleotides agree with TRBD1. The TCR comes from an adult in good health. The sequenced sample was peripheral blood, obtained on day 0 of AZD1222 vaccination. CDR3 nucleotides: TGTGCCAGCAGGCTGGACAGGGTGAATGAAAAACTGTTTTTT. This translates into CASRLDRVNEKLFF.